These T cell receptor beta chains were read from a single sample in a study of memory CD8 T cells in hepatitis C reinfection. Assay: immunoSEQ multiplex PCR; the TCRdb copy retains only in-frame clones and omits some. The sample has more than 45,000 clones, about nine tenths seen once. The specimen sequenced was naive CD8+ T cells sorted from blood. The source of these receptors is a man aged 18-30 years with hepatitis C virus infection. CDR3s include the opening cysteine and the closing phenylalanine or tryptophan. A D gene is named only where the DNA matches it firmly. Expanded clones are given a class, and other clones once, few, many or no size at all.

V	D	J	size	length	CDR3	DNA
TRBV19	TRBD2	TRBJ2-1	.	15	CASSIGLADGNEQFF	TGTGCCAGTAGTATTGGGCTAGCGGACGGGAATGAGCAGTTCTTC
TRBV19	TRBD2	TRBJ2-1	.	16	CASSERTSGGADEQFF	TGTGCCAGTAGTGAAAGAACTAGCGGGGGGGCCGATGAGCAGTTCTTC
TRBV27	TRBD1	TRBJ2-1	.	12	CASGFRGSEQFF	TGTGCCAGCGGCTTCAGGGGGAGTGAGCAGTTCTTC
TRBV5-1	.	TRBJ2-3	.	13	CASSSIQGDTQYF	TGCGCCAGCAGCTCGATTCAGGGGGATACGCAGTATTTT
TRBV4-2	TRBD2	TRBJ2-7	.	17	CASSQNPPSGRTNEQYF	TGTGCCAGCAGCCAAAATCCCCCCAGCGGGAGAACCAACGAGCAGTACTTC
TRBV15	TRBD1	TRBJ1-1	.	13	CATRDRGGTEAFF	TGTGCCACCAGGGACAGGGGTGGCACTGAAGCTTTCTTT
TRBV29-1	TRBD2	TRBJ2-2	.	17	CSVEDPTSGVGTGELFF	TGCAGCGTTGAAGATCCGACTAGCGGGGTGGGAACCGGGGAGCTGTTTTTT
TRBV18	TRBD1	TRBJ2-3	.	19	CASSPRLPGQGKSTDTQYF	TGTGCCAGCTCACCGCGTCTTCCGGGACAGGGGAAAAGCACAGATACGCAGTATTTT
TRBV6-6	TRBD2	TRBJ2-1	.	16	CASSYSMERGANEQFF	TGTGCCAGCAGTTACTCGATGGAGCGGGGGGCCAATGAGCAGTTCTTC
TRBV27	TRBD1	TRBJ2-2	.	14	CASSFGTGIGELFF	TGTGCCAGCAGTTTTGGGACAGGGATCGGGGAGCTGTTTTTT
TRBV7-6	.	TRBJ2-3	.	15	CASSFERGGTDTQYF	TGTGCCAGCAGCTTCGAACGGGGTGGTACAGATACGCAGTATTTT
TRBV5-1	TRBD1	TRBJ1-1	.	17	CASSLGQGVWMNTEAFF	TGCGCCAGCAGCCTAGGACAGGGGGTGTGGATGAACACTGAAGCTTTCTTT
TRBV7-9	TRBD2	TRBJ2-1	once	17	CASSLVPPRGVNNEQFF	TGTGCCAGCAGCTTAGTTCCCCCACGGGGGGTTAACAATGAGCAGTTCTTC
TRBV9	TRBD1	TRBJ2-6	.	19	CASSVPGTGVLSGANVLTF	TGTGCCAGCAGCGTACCCGGAACAGGGGTACTCTCTGGGGCCAACGTCCTGACTTTC
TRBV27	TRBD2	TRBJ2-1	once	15	CASSLLLAGGNEQFF	TGTGCCAGCAGTTTATTGCTAGCGGGGGGGAATGAGCAGTTCTTC
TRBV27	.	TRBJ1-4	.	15	CASSPYGGSNEKLFF	TGTGCCAGCAGCCCCTACGGGGGTTCTAATGAAAAACTGTTTTTT
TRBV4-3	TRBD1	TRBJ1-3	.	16	CASSQGTGGFGNTIYF	TGCGCCAGCAGCCAAGGGACAGGGGGCTTTGGAAACACCATATATTTT
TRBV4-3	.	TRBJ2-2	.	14	CASSQGGGVGELFF	TGCGCCAGCAGCCAAGGAGGGGGGGTCGGGGAGCTGTTTTTT
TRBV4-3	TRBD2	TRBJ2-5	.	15	CASSQGGGAGETQYF	TGCGCCAGCAGCCAAGGCGGGGGGGCGGGAGAGACCCAGTACTTC
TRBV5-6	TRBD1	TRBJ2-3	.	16	CASSLLTGGKADTQYF	TGTGCCAGCAGCTTGTTAACAGGGGGGAAAGCAGATACGCAGTATTTT
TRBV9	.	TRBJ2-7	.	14	CASSVAGETYEQYF	TGTGCCAGCAGCGTAGCGGGGGAAACCTACGAGCAGTACTTC
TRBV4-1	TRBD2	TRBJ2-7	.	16	CASSQIGASGVYEQYF	TGCGCCAGCAGCCAAATAGGGGCTAGCGGGGTCTACGAGCAGTACTTC
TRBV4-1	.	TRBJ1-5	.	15	CASSLQGGLNQPQHF	TGCGCCAGCAGCCTCCAGGGAGGTCTAAATCAGCCCCAGCATTTT
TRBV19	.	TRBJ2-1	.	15	CASSIGTEYYNEQFF	TGTGCCAGTAGTATAGGCACAGAGTACTACAATGAGCAGTTCTTC
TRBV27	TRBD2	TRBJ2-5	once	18	CASSLSWVAGHKQETQYF	TGTGCCAGCAGTTTATCGTGGGTAGCGGGTCACAAACAAGAGACCCAGTACTTC
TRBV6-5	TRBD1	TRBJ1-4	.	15	CASSPYRGPNEKLFF	TGTGCCAGCAGCCCCTACAGGGGGCCTAATGAAAAACTGTTTTTT
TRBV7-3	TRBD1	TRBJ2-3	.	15	CASSRGQGGTDTQYF	TGTGCCAGCAGCCGGGGACAGGGGGGCACAGATACGCAGTATTTT
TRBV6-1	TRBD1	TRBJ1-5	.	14	CASSGGQGGQPQHF	TGTGCCAGCAGTGGCGGACAGGGCGGCCAGCCCCAGCATTTT
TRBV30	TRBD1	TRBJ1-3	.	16	CAWSTTGTGPGNTIYF	TGTGCCTGGAGCACAACCGGGACAGGGCCCGGAAACACCATATATTTT
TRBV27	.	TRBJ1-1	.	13	CAIQNGPKGEAFF	TGTGCCATCCAAAATGGGCCCAAAGGAGAAGCTTTCTTT
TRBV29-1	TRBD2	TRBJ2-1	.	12	CSVDRGRDEQFF	TGCAGCGTTGACCGCGGGAGGGATGAGCAGTTCTTC
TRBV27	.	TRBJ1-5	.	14	CASTLYAGAQPQHF	TGTGCCAGCACCCTTTACGCAGGGGCTCAGCCCCAGCATTTT
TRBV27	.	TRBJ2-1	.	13	CASSWAGNNEQFF	TGTGCCAGCAGTTGGGCGGGAAACAATGAGCAGTTCTTC
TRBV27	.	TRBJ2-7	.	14	CASSLGGATYEQYF	TGTGCCAGCAGTTTAGGCGGGGCCACCTACGAGCAGTACTTC
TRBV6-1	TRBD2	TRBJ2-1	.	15	CASGETSGGGNEQFF	TGTGCCAGCGGCGAGACTAGCGGGGGCGGAAATGAGCAGTTCTTC
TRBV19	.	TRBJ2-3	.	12	CASTNSPDTQYF	TGTGCCAGTACTAACTCCCCGGATACGCAGTATTTT